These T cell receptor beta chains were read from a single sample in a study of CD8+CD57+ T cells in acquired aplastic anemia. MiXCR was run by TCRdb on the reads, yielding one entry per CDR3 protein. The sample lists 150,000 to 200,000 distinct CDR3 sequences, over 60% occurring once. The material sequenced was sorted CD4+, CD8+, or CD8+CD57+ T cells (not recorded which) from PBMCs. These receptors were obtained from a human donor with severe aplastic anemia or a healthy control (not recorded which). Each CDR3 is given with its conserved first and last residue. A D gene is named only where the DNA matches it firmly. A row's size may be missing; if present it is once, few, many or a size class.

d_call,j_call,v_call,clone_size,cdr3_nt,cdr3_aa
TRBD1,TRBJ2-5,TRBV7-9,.,TGTGCCAGCAGCTTATGGACAGGCCACCTTCAAGAGACCCAGTACTTC,CASSLWTGHLQETQYF
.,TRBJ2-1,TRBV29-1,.,TGCAGCGTTGGGGAGGTGGGCAATGAGCAGTTCTTC,CSVGEVGNEQFF
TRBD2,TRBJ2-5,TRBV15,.,TGTGCCACCAGTGGGGCGGGAGTAAGCGAGACCCAGTACTTC,CATSGAGVSETQYF
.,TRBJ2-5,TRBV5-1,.,TGCGCCAGCAGCTTGATCAGGGACCAAGAGACCCAGTACTTC,CASSLIRDQETQYF
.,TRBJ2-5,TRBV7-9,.,TGTGCCAGCAGCTTAGTGGCCCAAGAGACCCAGTACTTC,CASSLVAQETQYF
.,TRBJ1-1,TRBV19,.,TGTGCCAGTAGTATACCCAGCAGGCAGAACACTGAAGCTTTCTTT,CASSIPSRQNTEAFF
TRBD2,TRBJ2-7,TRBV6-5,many,TGTGCCAGCAGTTCTCCGCGGGGGGGCCGCCACGAGCAGTACTTC,CASSSPRGGRHEQYF
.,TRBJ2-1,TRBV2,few,TGTGCCATCGTGAGGGGATCCTACAATGAGCAGTTCTTC,CAIVRGSYNEQFF
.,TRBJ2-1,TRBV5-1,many,TGCGCCAGCAGGGACTTGGCGGATGAGCAGTTCTTC,CASRDLADEQFF
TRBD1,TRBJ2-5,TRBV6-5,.,TGTGCCAGCAGTTACCGACGAGGGACAGGGTGGGAGACCCAGTACTTC,CASSYRRGTGWETQYF
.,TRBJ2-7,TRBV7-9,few,TGTGCCAGCATCCCAGTGGGTGCCCAAAGCTCCTACGAGCAGTACTTC,CASIPVGAQSSYEQYF
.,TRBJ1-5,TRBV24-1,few,TGTGCCACCAGTGGCGAGGGGTTCAATCAGCCCCAGCATTTT,CATSGEGFNQPQHF
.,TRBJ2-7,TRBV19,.,TGTGCCAGTAGTATCAGTAGCGCCTCCTACGAGCAGTACTTC,CASSISSASYEQYF
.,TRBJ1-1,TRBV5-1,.,TGCGCCAGCAGCATGGGACGGCTGAACACTGAAGCTTTCTTT,CASSMGRLNTEAFF
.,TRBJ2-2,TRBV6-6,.,TGTGCCAGCAGGTCCGGCCCGAACACCGGGGAGCTGTTTTTT,CASRSGPNTGELFF
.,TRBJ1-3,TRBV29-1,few,TGCAGCGGGGAGGTTGGAAACACCATATATTTT,CSGEVGNTIYF
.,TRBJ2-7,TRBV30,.,TGTGCCTTGAGTGTCGGTCTTTCGAACGAGCAGTACTTC,CALSVGLSNEQYF
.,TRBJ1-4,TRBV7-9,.,TGTGCCAGCAGCTTAGATATAAAACTGTTTTTT,CASSLDIKLFF
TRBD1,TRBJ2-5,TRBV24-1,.,TGTGCCACCAGTGATTTGCGGACAGGACAAGAGACCCAGTACTTC,CATSDLRTGQETQYF
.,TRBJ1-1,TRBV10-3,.,TGTGCCATCAGGGCTTCCCCGAACACTGAAGCTTTCTTT,CAIRASPNTEAFF
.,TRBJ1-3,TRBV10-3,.,TGTGCCATCAGTGGGGTTCTCTCTGGAAACACCATATATTTT,CAISGVLSGNTIYF
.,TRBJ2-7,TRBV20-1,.,TGCAGTGCTCGACAGTCTGGCTCCTACGAGCAGTACTTC,CSARQSGSYEQYF
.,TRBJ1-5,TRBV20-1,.,TGCAGTGCTCAAACAGGGAAACACAGACAGCCCCAGCATTTT,CSAQTGKHRQPQHF
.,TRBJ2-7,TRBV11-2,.,TGTGCCAGCAGCTTAGTCTCGGGAGACTACGAGCAGTACTTC,CASSLVSGDYEQYF
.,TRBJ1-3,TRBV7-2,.,TGTGCCAGCAGCCCAGCGGGCTCTGGAAACACCATATATTTT,CASSPAGSGNTIYF
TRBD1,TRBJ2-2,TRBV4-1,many,TGCGCCAGCAGCCAAGGGTCAGGGACAGGGGACACCGGGGAGCTGTTTTTT,CASSQGSGTGDTGELFF
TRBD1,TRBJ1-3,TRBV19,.,TGTGCCAGTATGGACAGGGAGGAGTACACCATATATTTT,CASMDREEYTIYF
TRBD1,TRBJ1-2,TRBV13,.,TGTGCCAGCAGCCTCGGACAGGTACCCAACTATGGCTACACCTTC,CASSLGQVPNYGYTF